Listed here are 16 T cell receptor beta chains from one sample, sequenced in a study of CD8+ T cells in alopecia areata. cDNA serving as the sequencing template came from extracted, reverse transcribed RNA. Profiling relied on immunoSEQ multiplex PCR, and the TCRdb table lists in-frame clones only, not all of them. The table includes about 110,000 clones, approximately 59% detected once. Input material: CD8+ T cells sorted from blood. Receptors originate from a human donor in good health.

DNA for the CDR3: TGCGCCAGCAGCGCCCTAGGGGGTCCTGACATTCAGTACTTC. It translates to CASSALGGPDIQYF. The V call is TRBV5-1, the J call TRBJ2-4; perhaps TRBD1 as D (6 bases). With 4 bases removed from V and 8 bases from J, the gap between germline ends came to 16 bases. The CDR3 loop spans 14 amino acids. The germline V gene encodes CDR1 SGHRS and CDR2 YFSETQ.

The chain uses TRBV7-9 and TRBJ2-5; D may be TRBD2 (6 bases). This CDR3 region has 14 residues. The germline CDR1 and CDR2 sequences are SEHNR and FQNEAQ (reference sequence). Trimming cost V 3 bases and J 5 bases, with 13 bases left between them. The CDR3: CASSLGREEETQYF. The CDR3 DNA is TGTGCCAGCAGCTTGGGCAGGGAGGAGGAGACCCAGTACTTC.

About this clone: Other DNA sequences in this specimen translate into the identical CDR3. The chain recombines TRBV5-6 with TRBJ2-3, with D uncertain. The V gene's germline CDR1 is SGHDT and CDR2 YYEEEE. This CDR3 region has 12 residues. With 5 bases removed from V and 1 base from J, the gap between germline ends came to 5 bases. The DNA for the CDR3 is TGTGCCAGCAGTTCGGGCACAGATACGCAGTATTTT. Amino acid sequence: CASSSGTDTQYF.

The J gene is TRBJ1-3, the V gene TRBV2, with D perhaps matching TRBD1 (6 bases). The V gene lost 4 bases and the J gene lost 0 bases, with 10 bases spanning the gap. The CDR3 covers 15 residues. Germline loops: CDR1 SNHLY, CDR2 FYNNEI. CDR3 loop: CASSGWTVSGNTIYF. CDR3 DNA sequence: TGTGCCAGCAGTGGGTGGACAGTCTCTGGAAACACCATATATTTT.

This clone was counted between two and nine times. J is TRBJ1-1 and V is TRBV13; TRBD1 is a possible D gene (5 bases). V lost 3 bases to trimming and J lost 0 bases, with 11 bases between them. Germline-derived CDR1 and CDR2 are PRHDT and FYEKMQ (reference sequence). The CDR3 loop spans 15 amino acids. The CDR3 region is CASSLGLAMNTEAFF. In DNA form, the CDR3 reads TGTGCCAGCAGCTTGGGACTAGCGATGAACACTGAAGCTTTCTTT. Combining the CDR3 with reference TRBV13 and TRBJ1-1 gives the whole variable domain AAGVIQSPRHLIKEKRETATLKCYPIPRHDTVYWYQQGPGQDPQFLISFYEKMQSDKGSIPDRFSAQQFSDYHSELNMSSLELGDSALYFCASSLGLAMNTEAFFGQGTRLTVV.

The gene calls are TRBV9 and TRBJ2-2, with a tentative D call TRBD1 (6 bases). Trimming removed 0 bases at V and 0 bases at J, with 9 bases between. CDR3 length equals 16 residues. Germline values: CDR1 SGDLS, CDR2 YYNGEE. In DNA form, the CDR3 reads TGTGCCAGCAGCGTAGCAGGGGTAACGAACACCGGGGAGCTGTTTTTT. Encoded protein: CASSVAGVTNTGELFF.

The chain is built from TRBV5-6 and TRBJ2-3, with a weak D call TRBD1 (6 bases). Germline V lookup: CDR1 SGHDT, CDR2 YYEEEE. The CDR3 has 13 amino acids. Trimming pared 3 bases from V and 5 bases from J, leaving 10 bases between. The CDR3 region is CASSWGLGDTQYF. CDR3 nucleotides: TGTGCCAGCAGCTGGGGGCTTGGAGATACGCAGTATTTT.

The rearrangement joins TRBV2 to TRBJ2-3; TRBD1 might be the D (5 bases). CDR3 length: 13 amino acids. V lost 8 bases, J lost 6 bases, and 15 bases lay in between. The V gene's germline CDR1 is SNHLY and CDR2 FYNNEI. The CDR3, as DNA: TGTGCCAGCCGCGAAGGGGCCGTGGATACGCAGTATTTT. Amino acid sequence: CASREGAVDTQYF.

The chain links TRBV29-1 to TRBJ2-3; tentative D call: TRBD2 (5 bases). This CDR3 comprises 18 residues. Germline lookup yields CDR1 SQVTM and CDR2 ANQGSEA. The V gene lost 0 bases and the J gene lost 3 bases, with 22 bases spanning the gap. CDR3: CSVEDGVSRGLATDTQYF. DNA of the CDR3: TGCAGCGTTGAAGATGGTGTAAGCCGGGGTCTAGCTACAGATACGCAGTATTTT.

The chain recombines TRBV25-1 with TRBJ1-3; the D is unclear. The V and J ends lost 3 bases and 1 base respectively, with 16 bases between them. The CDR3 covers 17 residues. Germline CDR1 MGHDK, CDR2 SYGVNS. The CDR3 here is CASSESSFLESGNTIYF. The CDR3 nucleotides read TGTGCCAGCAGTGAGTCAAGTTTCTTGGAGTCTGGAAACACCATATATTTT.

The CDR3 nucleotides are TGTGCCAGCAGCCCGACAGGGGGCTCGGATGAGCAGTTCTTC. Amino acids: CASSPTGGSDEQFF. This chain uses TRBV9 with TRBJ2-1, with 10 bases aligning to TRBD1. Germline values: CDR1 SGDLS, CDR2 YYNGEE. Germline trimming cut 4 bases from V and 8 bases from J; bases unmatched to any gene: 6. There are 14 residues in the CDR3.

The rearrangement uses TRBV7-2 and TRBJ2-7; tentative D call: TRBD1 (5 bases). There are 17 residues in the CDR3. V lost 2 bases and J 5 bases, leaving 22 bases between the germline ends. The V gene's germline CDR1 is SGHTA and CDR2 FQGNSA. The CDR3 DNA reads as TGTGCCAGCAGCTTAACGAGAACCCAGGGCATGAGGAACGAGCAGTACTTC. This encodes CASSLTRTQGMRNEQYF.

In its sample, this clone was seen a few times. The gene calls are TRBV2 and TRBJ1-2; possible D gene TRBD1, 5 bases. The CDR3 consists of 13 residues. CDR1 is SNHLY and CDR2 is FYNNEI in the germline V gene. The V gene lost 10 bases and the J gene lost 1 base, with 13 bases spanning the gap. As DNA, the CDR3 is TGTGCCACCCTGGGGGTGATTAACTATGGCTACACCTTC. This translates into CATLGVINYGYTF.

This clone was counted a few times. This chain connects TRBV6-5 to TRBJ2-7; 11 nucleotides agree with TRBD1. The CDR3 is 15 amino acids. V dropped 5 bases and J dropped 3; count of bases not matched to a gene: 6. Germline CDR1 MNHEY, CDR2 SVGAGI. The CDR3 DNA reads as TGTGCCAGCAGTGCGCGGACAGGGGGCGTCTACGAGCAGTACTTC. Its protein is CASSARTGGVYEQYF.

The rearrangement joins TRBV6-5 to TRBJ2-7; D not certain. From germline, CDR1 is MNHEY and CDR2 SVGAGI. Trimming cost V 0 bases and J 0 bases, with 6 bases left between them. The CDR3 contains 14 residues. CDR3 nucleotide sequence: TGTGCCAGCAGTTACTCGAGTACCTCCTACGAGCAGTACTTC. Encoded protein: CASSYSSTSYEQYF.

The chain recombines TRBV6-5 with TRBJ1-3; D remains unclear. The V gene lost 6 bases and the J gene lost 0 bases, with 12 bases spanning the gap. This CDR3 is built from 15 residues. Germline assignment: CDR1 MNHEY and CDR2 SVGAGI. This CDR3 reads CASRPGPSSGNTIYF. As DNA, the CDR3 is TGTGCCAGCAGACCAGGACCGAGCTCTGGAAACACCATATATTTT.